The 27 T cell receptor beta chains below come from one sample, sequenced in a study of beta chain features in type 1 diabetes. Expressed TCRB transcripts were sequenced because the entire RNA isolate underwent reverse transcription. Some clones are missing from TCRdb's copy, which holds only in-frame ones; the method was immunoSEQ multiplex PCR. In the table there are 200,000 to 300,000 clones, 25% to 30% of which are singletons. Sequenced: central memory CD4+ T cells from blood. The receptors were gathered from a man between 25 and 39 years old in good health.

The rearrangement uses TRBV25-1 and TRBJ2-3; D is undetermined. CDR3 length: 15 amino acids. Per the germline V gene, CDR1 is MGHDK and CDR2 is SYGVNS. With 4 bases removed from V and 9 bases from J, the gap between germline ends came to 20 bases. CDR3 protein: CASSGGNSECLTQYF. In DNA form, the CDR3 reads TGTGCCAGCAGTGGGGGTAACAGTGAGTGCTTAACGCAGTATTTT.

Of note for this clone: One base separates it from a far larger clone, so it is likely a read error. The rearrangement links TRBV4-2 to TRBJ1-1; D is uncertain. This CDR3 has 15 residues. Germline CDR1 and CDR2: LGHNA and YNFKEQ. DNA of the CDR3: TGTGCCATCAGCCAAGATAGTACGCCTTACACTGAAGCTTTCTTT. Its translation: CAISQDSTPYTEAFF.

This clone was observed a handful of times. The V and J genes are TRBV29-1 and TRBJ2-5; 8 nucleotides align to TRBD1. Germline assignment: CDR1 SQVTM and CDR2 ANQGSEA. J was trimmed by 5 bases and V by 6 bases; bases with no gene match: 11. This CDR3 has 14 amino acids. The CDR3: CSVAGGQTPETQYF. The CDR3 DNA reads TGCAGCGTCGCAGGGGGCCAGACGCCGGAGACCCAGTACTTC.

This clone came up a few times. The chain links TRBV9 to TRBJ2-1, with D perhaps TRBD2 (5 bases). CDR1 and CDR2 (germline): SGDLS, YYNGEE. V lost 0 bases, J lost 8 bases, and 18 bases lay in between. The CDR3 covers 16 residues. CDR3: CASSVESEVYNHEQFF. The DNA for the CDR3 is TGTGCCAGCAGCGTAGAGTCGGAGGTCTACAATCATGAGCAGTTCTTC.

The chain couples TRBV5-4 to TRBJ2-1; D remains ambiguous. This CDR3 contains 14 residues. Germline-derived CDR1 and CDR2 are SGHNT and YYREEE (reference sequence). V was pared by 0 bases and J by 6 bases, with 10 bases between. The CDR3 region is CASSLEGPTNEQFF. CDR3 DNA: TGTGCCAGCAGCTTGGAAGGGCCCACCAATGAGCAGTTCTTC. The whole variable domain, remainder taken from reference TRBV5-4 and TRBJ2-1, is ETGVTQSPTHLIKTRGQQVTLRCSSQSGHNTVSWYQQALGQGPQFIFQYYREEENGRGNFPPRFSGLQFPNYSSELNVNALELDDSALYLCASSLEGPTNEQFFGPGTRLTVL.

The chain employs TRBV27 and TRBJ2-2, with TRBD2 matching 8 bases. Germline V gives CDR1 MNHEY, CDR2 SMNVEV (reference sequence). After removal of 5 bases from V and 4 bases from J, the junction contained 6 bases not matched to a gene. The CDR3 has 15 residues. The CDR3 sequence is CASSLLLAGTGELFF. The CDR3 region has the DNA TGTGCCAGCAGTCTCCTTCTAGCGGGCACCGGGGAGCTGTTTTTT.

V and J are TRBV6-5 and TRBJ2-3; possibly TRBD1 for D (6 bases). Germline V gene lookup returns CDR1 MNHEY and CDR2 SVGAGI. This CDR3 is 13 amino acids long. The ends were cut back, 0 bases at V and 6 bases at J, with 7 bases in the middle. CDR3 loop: CASSYSRGDTQYF. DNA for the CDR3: TGTGCCAGCAGTTACTCGAGGGGGGATACGCAGTATTTT.

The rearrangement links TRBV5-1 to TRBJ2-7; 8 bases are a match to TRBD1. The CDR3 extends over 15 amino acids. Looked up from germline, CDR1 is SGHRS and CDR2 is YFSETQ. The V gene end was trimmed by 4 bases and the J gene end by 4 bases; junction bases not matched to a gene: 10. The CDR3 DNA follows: TGCGCCAGCAGCCGTGCCGGGACAGGTGGTTACGAGCAGTACTTC. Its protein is CASSRAGTGGYEQYF.

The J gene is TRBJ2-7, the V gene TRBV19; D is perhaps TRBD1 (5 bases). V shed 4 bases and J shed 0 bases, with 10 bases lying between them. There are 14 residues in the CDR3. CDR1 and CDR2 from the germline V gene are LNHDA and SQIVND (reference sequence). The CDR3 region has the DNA TGTGCCAGTAGTAGCATCGACAGCTCCTACGAGCAGTACTTC. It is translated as CASSSIDSSYEQYF.

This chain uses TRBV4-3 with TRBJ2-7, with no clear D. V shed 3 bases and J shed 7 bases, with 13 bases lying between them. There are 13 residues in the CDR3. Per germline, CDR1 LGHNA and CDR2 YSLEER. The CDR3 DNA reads TGCGCCAGCAGCCAGGGATACCGGCGGGAGCAGTACTTC. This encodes CASSQGYRREQYF.

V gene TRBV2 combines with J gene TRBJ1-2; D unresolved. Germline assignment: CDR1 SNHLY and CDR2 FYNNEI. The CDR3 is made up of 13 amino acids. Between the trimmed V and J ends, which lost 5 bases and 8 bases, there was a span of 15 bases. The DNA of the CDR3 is TGTGCCAGCAGTAGTAACAGTCAACTGGGCTACACCTTC. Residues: CASSSNSQLGYTF.

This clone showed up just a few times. The CDR3 bases are TGTGCCAGCAGCTTAGAGGGGACTAGCGGGAGCTATGAGCAGTTCTTC. Translated, it gives CASSLEGTSGSYEQFF. The V gene is TRBV7-2, the J gene TRBJ2-1, with TRBD2 matching 14 bases. V lost 1 base, J lost 8 bases, and 4 bases stayed unmatched. The CDR3 is 16 residues long. From germline, CDR1 is SGHTA and CDR2 FQGNSA.

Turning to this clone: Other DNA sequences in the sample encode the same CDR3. The CDR3 DNA reads as TGTGCCTGGAGTCGGTCCGGGCTTAGCACAGATACGCAGTATTTT. Its translation: CAWSRSGLSTDTQYF. J is TRBJ2-3 and V is TRBV30; D gene unclear. The CDR3 loop spans 15 amino acids. V was clipped by 2 bases and J by 0 bases, with 12 bases between them. CDR1 and CDR2 from the germline V gene are GTSNPN and SVGIG (reference sequence).

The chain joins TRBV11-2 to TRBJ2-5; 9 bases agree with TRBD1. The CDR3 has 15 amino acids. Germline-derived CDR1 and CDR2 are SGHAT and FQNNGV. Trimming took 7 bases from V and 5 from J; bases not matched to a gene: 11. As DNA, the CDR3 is TGTGCCAGCAACTTCGGGACAGGGAATTTCGAGACCCAGTACTTC. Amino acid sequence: CASNFGTGNFETQYF.

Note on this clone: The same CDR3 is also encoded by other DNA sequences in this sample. The DNA for the CDR3 is TGTGCCTGGAGTGGCGGGCGTAGCGGGAGGACTCCCGATGAGCAGTTCTTC. This codes for CAWSGGRSGRTPDEQFF. The gene calls are TRBV30 and TRBJ2-1; 10 nucleotides match TRBD2. V dropped 1 base and J dropped 8; count of bases not matched to a gene: 14. Per germline, CDR1 GTSNPN and CDR2 SVGIG (reference sequence). This CDR3 has 17 residues.

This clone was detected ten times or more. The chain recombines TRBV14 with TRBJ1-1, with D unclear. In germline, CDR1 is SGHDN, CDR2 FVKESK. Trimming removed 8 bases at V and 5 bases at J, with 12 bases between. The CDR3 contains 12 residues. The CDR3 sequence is CASRTLGTEAFF. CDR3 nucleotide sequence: TGTGCCAGCCGAACCTTAGGGACTGAAGCTTTCTTT.

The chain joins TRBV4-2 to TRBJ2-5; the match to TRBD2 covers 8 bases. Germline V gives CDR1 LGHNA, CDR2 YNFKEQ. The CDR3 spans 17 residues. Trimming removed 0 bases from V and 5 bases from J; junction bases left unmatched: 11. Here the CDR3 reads CASSQDPPGGLRETQYF. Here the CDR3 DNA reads TGTGCCAGCAGCCAAGATCCCCCGGGGGGGCTTCGGGAGACCCAGTACTTC.

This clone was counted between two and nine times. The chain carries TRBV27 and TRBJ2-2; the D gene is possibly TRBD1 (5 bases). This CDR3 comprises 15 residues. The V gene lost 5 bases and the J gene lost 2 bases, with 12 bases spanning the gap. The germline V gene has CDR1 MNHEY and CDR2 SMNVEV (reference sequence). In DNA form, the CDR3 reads TGTGCCAGCAGTGAGGTGCAGGGAAACACCGGGGAGCTGTTTTTT. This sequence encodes CASSEVQGNTGELFF.

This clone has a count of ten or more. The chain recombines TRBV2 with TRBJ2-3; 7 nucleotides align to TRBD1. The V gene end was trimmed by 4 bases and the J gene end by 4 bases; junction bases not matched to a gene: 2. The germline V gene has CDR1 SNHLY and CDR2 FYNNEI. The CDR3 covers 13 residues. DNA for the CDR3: TGTGCCAGCAGTGGAGACAGGGCAGATACGCAGTATTTT. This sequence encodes CASSGDRADTQYF.

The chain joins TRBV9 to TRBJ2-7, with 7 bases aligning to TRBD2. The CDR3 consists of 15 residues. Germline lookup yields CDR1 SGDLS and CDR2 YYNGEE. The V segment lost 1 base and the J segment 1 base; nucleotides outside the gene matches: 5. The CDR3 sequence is CASSVSAGPSYEQYF. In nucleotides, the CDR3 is TGTGCCAGCAGCGTATCAGCGGGGCCGTCCTACGAGCAGTACTTC.

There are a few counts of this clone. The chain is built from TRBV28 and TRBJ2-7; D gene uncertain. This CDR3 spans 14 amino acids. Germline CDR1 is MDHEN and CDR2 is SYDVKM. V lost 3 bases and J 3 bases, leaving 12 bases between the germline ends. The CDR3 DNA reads TGTGCCAGCAGTTTCCCGGCAGCTATCTACGAGCAGTACTTC. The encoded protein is CASSFPAAIYEQYF.

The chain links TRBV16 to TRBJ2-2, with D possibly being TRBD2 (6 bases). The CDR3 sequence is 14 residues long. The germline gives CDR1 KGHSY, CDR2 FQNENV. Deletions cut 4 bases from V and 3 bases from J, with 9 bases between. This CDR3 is CASSRGGYTGELFF. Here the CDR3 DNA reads TGTGCCAGCAGCCGAGGAGGGTACACCGGGGAGCTGTTTTTT.

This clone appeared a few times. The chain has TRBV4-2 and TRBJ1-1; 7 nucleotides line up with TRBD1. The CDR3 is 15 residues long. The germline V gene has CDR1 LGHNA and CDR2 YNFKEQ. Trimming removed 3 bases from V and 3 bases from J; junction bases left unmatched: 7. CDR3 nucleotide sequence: TGTGCCAGCAGCCAGGAGGCAGGGGGTTACACTGAAGCTTTCTTT. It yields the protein CASSQEAGGYTEAFF.

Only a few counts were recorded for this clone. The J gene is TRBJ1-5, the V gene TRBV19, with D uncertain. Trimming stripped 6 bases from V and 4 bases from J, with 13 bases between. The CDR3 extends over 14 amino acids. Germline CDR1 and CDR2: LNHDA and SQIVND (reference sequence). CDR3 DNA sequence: TGTGCCAGTAGCCGGACGGCCCTAAATCAGCCCCAGCATTTT. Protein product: CASSRTALNQPQHF. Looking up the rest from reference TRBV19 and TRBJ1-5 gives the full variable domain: DGGITQSPKYLFRKEGQNVTLSCEQNLNHDAMYWYRQDPGQGLRLIYYSQIVNDFQKGDIAEGYSVSREKKESFPLTVTSAQKNPTAFYLCASSRTALNQPQHFGDGTRLSIL.

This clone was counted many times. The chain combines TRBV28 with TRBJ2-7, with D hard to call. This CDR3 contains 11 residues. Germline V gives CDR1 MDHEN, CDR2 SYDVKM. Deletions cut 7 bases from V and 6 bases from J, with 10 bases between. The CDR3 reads CASTRLGEQYF. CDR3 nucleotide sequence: TGTGCCAGCACTAGGTTGGGCGAGCAGTACTTC.

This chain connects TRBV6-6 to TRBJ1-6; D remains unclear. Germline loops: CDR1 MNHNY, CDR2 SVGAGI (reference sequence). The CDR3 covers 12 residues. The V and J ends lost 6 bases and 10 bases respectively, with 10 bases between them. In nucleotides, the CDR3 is TGTGCCAGCAGCAAGATCCCATCACCCCTCCACTTT. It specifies CASSKIPSPLHF.

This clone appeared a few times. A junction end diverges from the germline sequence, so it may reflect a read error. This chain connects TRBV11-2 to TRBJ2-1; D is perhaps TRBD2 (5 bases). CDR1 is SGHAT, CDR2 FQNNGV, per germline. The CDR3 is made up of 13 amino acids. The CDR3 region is CASSLERANEQFF. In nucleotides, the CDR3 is TGTGCCAGCAGCCTAGAGAGGGCCAATGAGCAGTTCTTC.